Listed below are T cell receptor beta chains from one sample, sequenced in a study of blood T cell repertoires in COVID-19. Data came from immunoSEQ multiplex PCR; TCRdb stores just in-frame clones and leaves some out. This sample has over 110,000 clones, with approximately 88% found just once. What was sequenced was peripheral blood. The receptors shown here come from a human donor in a cohort sampled during active COVID-19. CDR3s include the opening cysteine and the closing phenylalanine or tryptophan. A D gene is named only where the DNA matches it firmly.

cdr3_length: 20
d_call: TRBD2
v_call: TRBV7-8
cdr3_aa: CASSTRNPGTSGVVRETQYF

cdr3_length: 15
d_call: TRBD1
v_call: TRBV3-1/TRBV3-2
cdr3_aa: CASSPYGGGVNGYTF

cdr3_length: 16
d_call: TRBD2
v_call: TRBV13
cdr3_aa: CASSAGLAGGLYEQYF

cdr3_length: 13
d_call: -
v_call: TRBV2
cdr3_aa: CASSVLQGRGYTF

cdr3_length: 14
d_call: TRBD2
v_call: TRBV6-5
cdr3_aa: CASSYLGAGGEQYF

cdr3_length: 16
d_call: TRBD1
v_call: TRBV6-5
cdr3_aa: CASSYFAGGSGNTIYF

cdr3_length: 12
d_call: -
v_call: TRBV18
cdr3_aa: CASSQSRWTQYF

cdr3_length: 16
d_call: -
v_call: TRBV5-6
cdr3_aa: CASGPFSGAGANVLTF

cdr3_length: 15
d_call: TRBD1
v_call: TRBV5-4
cdr3_aa: CASSSSGTEDSPLHF

cdr3_length: 16
d_call: TRBD1
v_call: TRBV5-6
cdr3_aa: CASSRAMGQDIYEQFF

cdr3_length: 12
d_call: -
v_call: TRBV6-5
cdr3_aa: CASSLGGAEQYF

cdr3_length: 15
d_call: -
v_call: TRBV5-1
cdr3_aa: CASRSQGMVRTEAFF

cdr3_length: 15
d_call: -
v_call: TRBV3-1/TRBV3-2
cdr3_aa: CASSPGRDNTDTQYF

cdr3_length: 14
d_call: -
v_call: TRBV11-3
cdr3_aa: CASSLEAGALEQYF

cdr3_length: 15
d_call: -
v_call: TRBV11-2
cdr3_aa: CASSPLSPRANVLTF

cdr3_length: 15
d_call: TRBD2
v_call: TRBV7-9
cdr3_aa: CASSLLATAYNEQFF

cdr3_length: 16
d_call: TRBD2
v_call: TRBV3-1/TRBV3-2
cdr3_aa: CASSGFMGGVGNEQFF

cdr3_length: 16
d_call: -
v_call: TRBV4-1
cdr3_aa: CASSQDRDRMAGELFF

cdr3_length: 16
d_call: -
v_call: TRBV3-1/TRBV3-2
cdr3_aa: CASSQAGKLMADTQYF

cdr3_length: 13
d_call: TRBD1
v_call: TRBV3-1/TRBV3-2
cdr3_aa: CASSQQGAATQYF

cdr3_length: 17
d_call: -
v_call: TRBV7-2
cdr3_aa: CASSWDTRSRRANVLTF

cdr3_length: 18
d_call: TRBD2
v_call: TRBV9
cdr3_aa: CASSFSPGDGGAVDTQYF

cdr3_length: 14
d_call: -
v_call: TRBV6-6
cdr3_aa: CASSEGPSVYGYTF

cdr3_length: 15
d_call: TRBD2
v_call: TRBV11-1
cdr3_aa: CASSLGAGGQETQYF

cdr3_length: 15
d_call: TRBD1
v_call: TRBV7-2
cdr3_aa: CASSNTGGSNQPQHF

cdr3_length: 13
d_call: TRBD1
v_call: TRBV2
cdr3_aa: CASRGQGDEKLFF

cdr3_length: 12
d_call: -
v_call: TRBV7-9
cdr3_aa: CASSLVGRTQYF

cdr3_length: 18
d_call: TRBD2
v_call: TRBV27
cdr3_aa: CASSHRRGLAGGPYEQYF

cdr3_length: 14
d_call: -
v_call: TRBV30
cdr3_aa: CAWSAGTAGSPLHF

cdr3_length: 15
d_call: -
v_call: TRBV7-2
cdr3_aa: CASSLVPSRPYEQYF

cdr3_length: 17
d_call: -
v_call: TRBV6-1
cdr3_aa: CASSETPSSDFQETQYF